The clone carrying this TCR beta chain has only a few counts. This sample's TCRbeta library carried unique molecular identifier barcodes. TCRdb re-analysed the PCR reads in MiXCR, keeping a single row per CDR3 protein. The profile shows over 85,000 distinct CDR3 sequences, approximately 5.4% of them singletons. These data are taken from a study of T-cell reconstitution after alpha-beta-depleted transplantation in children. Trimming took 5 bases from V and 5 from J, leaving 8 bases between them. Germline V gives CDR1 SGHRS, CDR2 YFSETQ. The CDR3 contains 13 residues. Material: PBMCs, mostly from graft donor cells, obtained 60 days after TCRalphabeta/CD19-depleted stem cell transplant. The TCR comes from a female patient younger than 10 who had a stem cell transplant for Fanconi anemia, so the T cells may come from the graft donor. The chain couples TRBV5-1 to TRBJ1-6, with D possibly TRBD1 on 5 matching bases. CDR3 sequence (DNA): TGCGCCAGCAGTCGGGACCATAATTCACCCCTCCACTTT. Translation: CASSRDHNSPLHF.